The 6 T cell receptor beta chains reported below all come from one sample, sequenced in a study of T cells after yellow fever vaccination. Using its own MiXCR run on the 5' RACE reads, TCRdb lists one record per CDR3 protein. The repertoire holds 550,000 or so distinct CDR3 sequences, about 19% seen once, with roughly 13% in the top ten. The sequences come from PBMCs, collected 15 days after the yellow fever booster vaccination. Receptors originate from a man younger than 40 who received the YFV17D yellow fever vaccine.

Only one count was recorded for this clonotype. The chain links TRBV28 to TRBJ2-7; D may be TRBD2 (6 bases). Trimming stripped 7 bases from V and 6 bases from J, with 16 bases between. The CDR3 runs to 13 residues. In germline, CDR1 is MDHEN, CDR2 SYDVKM. Here the CDR3 DNA reads TGTGCCAGCACTGCGGGGCTGACCCCCGAGCAGTACTTC. It specifies CASTAGLTPEQYF.

The chain carries TRBV29-1 and TRBJ2-5; TRBD2 might be the D (5 bases). The V end was cut by 7 bases, the J end by 5 bases, with 8 bases between. The CDR3 is made up of 10 amino acids. Germline V gives CDR1 SQVTM, CDR2 ANQGSEA. This CDR3 reads CSAGGETQYF. Written as DNA, the CDR3 is TGCAGCGCTGGAGGTGAGACCCAGTACTTC.

The chain recombines TRBV10-3 with TRBJ1-2; the match to TRBD1 covers 8 bases. Per germline, CDR1 ENHRY and CDR2 SYGVKD. After removal of 6 bases from V and 4 bases from J, the junction contained 1 base not matched to a gene. This CDR3 region has 12 residues. The CDR3 DNA follows: TGTGCCATCAGACAGGGGGGCTATGGCTACACCTTC. Translated, it gives CAIRQGGYGYTF.

This clonotype was found a few times. The rearrangement joins TRBV9 to TRBJ1-5, with D possibly matching TRBD1 (5 bases). The ends were cut back, 3 bases at V and 0 bases at J, with 10 bases in the middle. The CDR3 is made up of 15 amino acids. Per germline, CDR1 SGDLS and CDR2 YYNGEE. In DNA form, the CDR3 reads TGTGCCAGCAGCGCGTCCGGGGGTAGCAATCAGCCCCAGCATTTT. Translation: CASSASGGSNQPQHF. The complete variable domain, with remaining parts taken from reference TRBV9 and TRBJ1-5, reads DSGVTQTPKHLITATGQRVTLRCSPRSGDLSVYWYQQSLDQGLQFLIQYYNGEERAKGNILERFSAQQFPDLHSELNLSSLELGDSALYFCASSASGGSNQPQHFGDGTRLSIL.

There are a few counts of this clonotype. The chain joins TRBV19 to TRBJ1-1; 10 positions match TRBD1. The CDR3 contains 14 residues. Germline loops: CDR1 LNHDA, CDR2 SQIVND (reference sequence). J lost 6 bases, V lost 5 bases, and 6 bases had no gene match. The CDR3 region has the DNA TGTGCCAGTAGTTTCTGGACAGGGGGGGCTGAAGCTTTCTTT. Protein: CASSFWTGGAEAFF.

This clonotype has a handful of counts. The J gene is TRBJ2-7, the V gene TRBV10-2; TRBD2 matches at 10 bases. The CDR3 runs to 14 residues. The J segment lost 4 bases and the V segment lost 4 bases, leaving 4 bases of the junction unmatched. From germline, CDR1 is WSHSY and CDR2 SAAADI. The CDR3 DNA sequence: TGCGCCAGCAGTGTAACTAGCGGGGATTACGAGCAGTACTTC. It is translated as CASSVTSGDYEQYF.